These 14 T cell receptor beta chains share one sample of origin, sequenced in a study of metastatic and nonmetastatic thyroid tumors. TCRdb re-called the PCR reads with MiXCR. The sample has fewer than 40,000 clones; about 17% are singletons. There were no patients who had received any treatment before thyroid surgery. Input material: blood. The receptors come from a female donor with papillary thyroid cancer or a benign thyroid nodule (not recorded which). Some clones in this sample may be carry-over from other donors' samples.

Here the CDR3 reads CASSEGRSGGRSDEQFF. CDR3 nucleotide sequence: TGTGCCAGCAGTGAAGGCAGGTCTGGCGGGAGGTCCGATGAGCAGTTCTTC. The chain has TRBV6-1 and TRBJ2-1; 8 bases fit TRBD2. J lost 8 bases, V lost 1 base, and 13 bases had no gene match. Germline assignment: CDR1 MNHNS and CDR2 SASEGT. The CDR3 totals 17 residues.

The sample holds a few counts of this clone. This may stem from a read error, because a much larger clone lies one nucleotide away. The CDR3 here is CSEGSRGEKLFF. CDR3 nucleotides: TGCAGCGAGGGGAGTAGGGGGGAAAAACTGTTTTTT. This chain connects TRBV29-1 to TRBJ1-4, with D maybe TRBD1 (6 bases). Trimming removed 7 bases from V and 8 bases from J, with 14 bases in between. The germline gives CDR1 SQVTM, CDR2 ANQGSEA. The CDR3 sequence is 12 residues long.

This clone has ten or more counts. The V and J genes are TRBV6-1 and TRBJ2-7, with 8 bases fitting TRBD1. CDR3 length equals 16 residues. The trim removed 4 bases at V and 3 bases at J, leaving 11 bases unmatched. CDR1 and CDR2 (germline): MNHNS, SASEGT. The CDR3 bases are TGTGCCAGCAGTGGGTCCCTCGACAGGGGACTCTACGAGCAGTACTTC. Protein: CASSGSLDRGLYEQYF.

This clone was recorded many times. The gene calls are TRBV6-4 and TRBJ2-3, with TRBD2 matching 7 bases. This CDR3 spans 16 amino acids. The V segment lost 4 bases and the J segment 4 bases; nucleotides outside the gene matches: 11. Looked up from germline, CDR1 is MRHNA and CDR2 is SNTAGT. The CDR3 DNA follows: TGTGCCAGCAGTGTAAATACCGGGGGAGGGTCAGATACGCAGTATTTT. It codes for CASSVNTGGGSDTQYF.

The chain uses TRBV6-1 and TRBJ2-2; a possible D gene is TRBD1 (6 bases). The CDR3 extends over 15 amino acids. V lost 4 bases and J 7 bases, leaving 16 bases between the germline ends. Germline CDR1 reads MNHNS; CDR2 reads SASEGT. The CDR3 sequence: CASSGFMGAIGELFF. The DNA of the CDR3 is TGTGCCAGCAGTGGATTTATGGGGGCGATCGGGGAGCTGTTTTTT.

A note on this clone: Additional DNA sequences in this sample encode the identical CDR3. The V gene is TRBV29-1, the J gene TRBJ1-1; D remains unclear. V lost 5 bases to trimming and J lost 14 bases, with 18 bases between them. Germline assignment: CDR1 SQVTM and CDR2 ANQGSEA. CDR3 length: 11 amino acids. The CDR3, as DNA: TGCAGCGTTAATCTTCGTGTCAGAGCCTTCTTT. Translating it yields CSVNLRVRAFF.

The sample holds many counts of this clone. The chain is built from TRBV6-2 or TRBV6-3 and TRBJ1-2; 7 bases line up with TRBD1. Per the germline V gene, CDR1 is MNHEY and CDR2 is SVGEGT. CDR3 length equals 14 residues. V shed 2 bases, J shed 0 bases, and the junction held 0 bases outside the gene matches. Here the CDR3 DNA reads TGTGCCAGCAGTTACGGGACAGCTAACTATGGCTACACCTTC. Its translation is CASSYGTANYGYTF.

This clone was seen repeatedly, ten times or more. The chain combines TRBV6-4 with TRBJ2-1; D is possibly TRBD1 or TRBD2 (5 bases each). This CDR3 comprises 14 residues. V lost 2 bases to trimming and J lost 6 bases, with 11 bases between them. CDR1 and CDR2 (germline): MRHNA, SNTAGT. The CDR3 nucleotides read TGTGCCAGCAGTGACCGGGTTGGGGGCAATGAGCAGTTCTTC. Translation: CASSDRVGGNEQFF.

A word on this clone: A much larger clone lies one base from this, so it may be a read error. The genes are TRBV19 and TRBJ1-6, with D perhaps TRBD1 (5 bases). Trimming removed 3 bases from V and 9 bases from J, with 15 bases in between. Germline assignment: CDR1 LNHDA and CDR2 SQIVND (reference sequence). The CDR3 is 15 amino acids. The CDR3 DNA reads TGTGCCAGTAGTATTACGTCGGGGACGCGTTCACCCCTCCACTTT. This encodes CASSITSGTRSPLHF.

At least ten counts were recorded for this clone. The V call is TRBV20-1, the J call TRBJ2-7; the D is unclear. The V gene lost 0 bases and the J gene lost 4 bases, with 13 bases spanning the gap. Germline values: CDR1 DFQATT, CDR2 SNEGSKA (reference sequence). The CDR3 has 14 residues. In DNA form, the CDR3 reads TGCAGTGCTAGAGATGAAGATAGGGTTTACGAGCAGTACTTC. It translates to CSARDEDRVYEQYF.

The rearrangement links TRBV6-1 to TRBJ1-3; tentatively, D is TRBD1 (6 bases). CDR3 size: 18 residues. The V end was cut by 2 bases, the J end by 6 bases, with 23 bases between. The germline gives CDR1 MNHNS, CDR2 SASEGT. The CDR3 nucleotides are TGTGCCAGCAGTGAAATCTGGTGGGCGGGGGGCAATAAAAACACCATATATTTT. Protein sequence: CASSEIWWAGGNKNTIYF.

This clone was seen many times. J is TRBJ2-1 and V is TRBV18; 12 bases match TRBD1. CDR3 length equals 15 residues. The germline gives CDR1 KGHSH, CDR2 LQKENI. Losses at the gene ends were 2 bases for V and 9 bases for J; bases not matched to a gene: 5. The CDR3 sequence: CASSPIGTGGGEQFF. CDR3 nucleotide sequence: TGTGCCAGCTCACCAATCGGGACAGGGGGCGGTGAGCAGTTCTTC.

A few counts support this clone. The rearrangement uses TRBV28 and TRBJ2-7; no reliable D call. Germline CDR1 and CDR2: MDHEN and SYDVKM. The CDR3 has 14 amino acids. Trimming shortened V by 9 bases and J by 3 bases, and 18 bases separated the two germline ends. This chain's CDR3 is CASSWVVGDYEQYF. DNA for the CDR3: TGTGCCAGTTCTTGGGTGGTGGGCGACTACGAGCAGTACTTC. Looking up the rest from reference TRBV28 and TRBJ2-7 gives the full variable domain: DVKVTQSSRYLVKRTGEKVFLECVQDMDHENMFWYRQDPGLGLRLIYFSYDVKMKEKGDIPEGYSVSREKKERFSLILESASTNQTSMYLCASSWVVGDYEQYFGPGTRLTVT.

This clone was seen repeatedly, ten times or more. The chain links TRBV18 to TRBJ2-1; 9 nucleotides match TRBD2. Losses at the gene ends were 0 bases for V and 4 bases for J; bases not matched to a gene: 4. The V gene's germline CDR1 is KGHSH and CDR2 LQKENI. The CDR3 runs 16 residues. The CDR3 reads CASSPPGLALYNEQFF. In DNA form, the CDR3 reads TGTGCCAGCTCACCACCGGGACTAGCCTTGTACAATGAGCAGTTCTTC.